The 14 T cell receptor beta chains reported below all come from one sample, sequenced in a study of tissue T cells after allogeneic stem cell transplantation. The time point is: mouse harvest day 7 after allogeneic transplant. Mouse grafts combined 10^7 T-cell-depleted bone marrow cells with 10^6 splenic CD5+ T cells. Some clones are missing from TCRdb's copy, which holds only in-frame ones; the method was immunoSEQ multiplex PCR. The data contain thousands of clones, about 52% of them singletons. The specimen was lymph node tissue. These TCRs come from a female BALB/c mouse given C57BL/6 T cells with graft-versus-host disease after an allogeneic hematopoietic cell transplant.

On this clone itself: The gene symbols are mouse symbols. This CDR3 is CASSLNWGGETLYF. The CDR3 bases that were read are TGTGCCAGCAGTCTGAACTGGGGGGGAGAAACGCTGTAT. The chain couples TRBV26 to TRBJ2-3; 10 bases fit TRBD2. The sequenced fragment ends 1 residue before the CDR3 boundary, so the rest is inferred from the germline J gene. The germline CDR1 and CDR2 sequences are KGHPV and FQNQEV (reference sequence). V trimming: 2 bases; J trimming: 5 bases; junction bases outside the gene matches: 1. CDR3 length: 14 residues.

Of note for this clone: Genes and germline come from the mouse. The sequenced fragment ends 1 residue before the CDR3 boundary, so the rest is inferred from the germline J gene. J is TRBJ2-1 and V is TRBV26, with TRBD1 as a possible D gene (6 bases). Trimming removed 7 bases at V and 0 bases at J, with 10 bases between. CDR1 is KGHPV and CDR2 is FQNQEV in the germline V gene (reference sequence). The CDR3 runs 14 residues. The CDR3 sequence is CASIRTVNYAEQFF. The sequenced part of the CDR3 DNA is TGTGCCAGCATTCGGACAGTTAACTATGCTGAGCAGTTC.

Comment on this clone: Germline and genes here are mouse. The CDR3 goes on 1 residue after the read ends, and that part is filled in from the germline J gene. V is TRBV5 and J is TRBJ2-1; D is uncertain. The CDR3 runs to 14 residues. V was shortened by 0 bases and J by 4 bases, with 7 bases between the two germline ends. The germline gives CDR1 LGHNA, CDR2 YNLKQL (reference sequence). This CDR3 is CASSQEAGYAEQFF. The DNA read from the CDR3 is TGTGCCAGCAGCCAAGAAGCGGGATATGCTGAGCAGTTC.

There are a few counts of this clone. The gene names given are mouse names. The read falls 1 residue short of the CDR3 end, and the missing part is taken from the germline J gene. This chain uses TRBV14 with TRBJ1-1; 7 bases are shared with TRBD1. From germline, CDR1 is SGHDT and CDR2 FRDEAV. V trimming: 5 bases; J trimming: 1 base; junction bases outside the gene matches: 2. This CDR3 is 13 amino acids long. CDR3: CASSRGGNTEVFF. Incomplete CDR3 DNA: TGTGCCAGCAGCAGGGGGGGGAACACAGAAGTCTTC.

Comments on this clone: Gene names follow the mouse nomenclature. Sequencing ends 1 residue short of the CDR3 end; the germline J gene provides the rest. The chain recombines TRBV26 with TRBJ2-5; 7 bases map to TRBD1. V dropped 3 bases and J dropped 7; count of bases not matched to a gene: 4. This CDR3 contains 13 residues. CDR1 KGHPV and CDR2 FQNQEV come from the germline V gene (reference sequence). The CDR3 loop reads CASSLQGVNTQYF. Incomplete CDR3 DNA: TGTGCCAGCAGTCTCCAGGGGGTCAACACCCAGTAC.

Comments on this clone: The listed genes are named as in mouse. CDR3 DNA (partial): TGTGCCAGCAGCGCCCGGGACAGGGGAGACACCCAGTAC. Translation: CASSARDRGDTQY. The full CDR3 is CASSARDRGDTQYF. This chain connects TRBV3 to TRBJ2-5; 10 positions match TRBD1. The CDR3 end is not reached by the read, which stops 1 residue before it; the germline J gene fills it in. The CDR3 is made up of 14 amino acids. CDR1 SNHLY and CDR2 FYNGKV come from the germline V gene (reference sequence). V shed 5 bases and J 5 bases; nucleotides not matched to a gene: 4.

Concerning this clone itself: Mouse names are used for the genes. The covered CDR3 bases are TGTGCCAGCAGTGACAGATCAAACACAGAAGTCTTC. It is translated as CASSDRSNTEVF. The entire CDR3 reads CASSDRSNTEVFF. The rearrangement links TRBV13-3 to TRBJ1-1; D is unresolved. Read coverage stops 1 residue before the CDR3 terminus; the germline J gene supplies the remainder. Trimming removed 2 bases at V and 0 bases at J, with 5 bases between. CDR3 length equals 13 residues. In germline, CDR1 is NNHDY, CDR2 SYVADS.

This clone appeared a few times. Here the gene names and germline are mouse. The observed sequence ends 1 residue before the CDR3 terminus, with the missing tail filled in from the germline J gene. The V call is TRBV13-3, the J call TRBJ1-1; D is perhaps TRBD1 (5 bases). The germline V and J ends were trimmed by 4 bases and 3 bases, with 10 bases remaining between them. The CDR3 consists of 13 residues. Per the germline V gene, CDR1 is NNHDY and CDR2 is SYVADS. This CDR3 reads CASSPQGYTEVFF. CDR3 DNA (partial): TGTGCCAGCAGTCCTCAGGGATACACAGAAGTCTTC.

As concerns this clone: Mouse germline and gene names are used. The CDR3 goes on 1 residue after the read ends, and that part is filled in from the germline J gene. The chain employs TRBV13-3 and TRBJ1-1, with 7 positions matching TRBD1. Germline V CDR1 and CDR2: NNHDY, SYVADS. The CDR3 length is 12 residues. After removal of 2 bases from V and 7 bases from J, the junction contained 2 bases not matched to a gene. The covered CDR3 bases are TGTGCCAGCAGTGAAGACAGGGAAGAAGTCTTC. It specifies CASSEDREEVF. The entire CDR3 is CASSEDREEVFF.

About this clone itself: Gene names follow the mouse nomenclature. CDR3 DNA (partial): TGTGCCAGCAGCCTCCAGGGAATGGAAGTCTTC. Protein sequence: CASSLQGMEVF. The complete CDR3 sequence is CASSLQGMEVFF. This chain joins TRBV5 and TRBJ1-1; D might be TRBD1 (5 bases). The read finishes 1 residue shy of the CDR3 end, and the germline J gene is used to complete it. The CDR3 runs 12 residues. The germline V and J ends were trimmed by 4 bases and 8 bases, with 11 bases remaining between them. CDR1 and CDR2 from the germline V gene are LGHNA and YNLKQL (reference sequence).

This clone was seen a handful of times. Mouse gene names apply. The sequenced fragment ends 1 residue before the CDR3 boundary, so the rest is inferred from the germline J gene. V usage is TRBV12-1 and J usage is TRBJ2-3; 8 bases are shared with TRBD2. The germline gives CDR1 SGHSN, CDR2 HYEKVE. The V segment lost 5 bases and the J segment 4 bases; nucleotides outside the gene matches: 4. The CDR3 length is 13 residues. CDR3 DNA (partial): TGTGCCAGCTTTGACTGGGGCTCAGAAACGCTGTAT. Amino acids: CASFDWGSETLY. The whole CDR3 sequence reads CASFDWGSETLYF. Drawing the rest from reference TRBV12-1 and TRBJ2-3, the complete variable domain is DSGVVQSPRHIIKEKGGRSVLTCIPISGHSNVVWYQQTLGKELKFLIQHYEKVERDKGFLPSRFSVQQFDDYHSEMNMSALELEDSAMYFCASFDWGSETLYFGSGTRLTVL.

To note about this clone: Genes here carry mouse names. The CDR3 goes on 1 residue after the read ends, and that part is filled in from the germline J gene. The chain employs TRBV1 and TRBJ2-5, with 12 nucleotides matching TRBD1. Germline V gene sequence: CDR1 NSQYPW, CDR2 LRSPGD (reference sequence). Trimming at V came to 4 bases and at J to 6 bases, leaving 2 bases not matched to a gene. This CDR3 contains 14 residues. This CDR3 reads CTCSGGQGADTQYF. The sequenced CDR3 bases are TGCACCTGCAGTGGGGGACAGGGGGCCGACACCCAGTAC.

This clone came up a few times. The genes are named according to mouse. CDR3 DNA, as far as it was read: TGTGCAAGCAGCTTGGGACAAAACCAGGCTCCGCTT. Translated, it gives CASSLGQNQAPL. The CDR3 reads in full as CASSLGQNQAPLF. The chain has TRBV16 and TRBJ1-5; possible D gene TRBD1, 6 bases. The read terminates 1 residue ahead of where the CDR3 ends, so the germline J gene completes it. The V gene lost 3 bases and the J gene lost 4 bases, with 7 bases spanning the gap. CDR1 and CDR2 from the germline V gene are SGHSA and FRNQAP. The CDR3 is 13 amino acids.

On this clone: Gene names are mouse gene names. The read gets to within 1 residue of the CDR3 end, and the germline J gene fills in the rest. The rearrangement links TRBV3 to TRBJ2-5; the match to TRBD1 covers 7 bases. The CDR3 sequence is 15 residues long. Germline CDR1 is SNHLY and CDR2 is FYNGKV (reference sequence). J lost 3 bases, V lost 0 bases, and 3 bases had no gene match. The CDR3 loop is CASSLALGQQDTQYF. The covered CDR3 bases are TGTGCCAGCAGCTTAGCGCTGGGACAGCAAGACACCCAGTAC.